This record concerns one T cell receptor (beta chain) sequence. Its cognate antigen is unknown. The same CDR3 arises from other DNA sequences in this sample as well. Only in-frame clones appear in the TCRdb table, and some are missing; sequencing was by immunoSEQ multiplex PCR. The sample holds millions of clones; over 85% are singletons and the top ten take 0.9% to 1.3%. This sample was included in a study of shared clonotypes between healthy human individuals. Regarding the study as a whole: Sampling used blood alone; tissue repertoires probably differ. Some clonotypes were shared by all four sorted-subset donors, while others were not shared. The non-shared ones had lower generation probabilities than the shared ones.

Terminally differentiated effector memory CD45RA+ cells were left out of the naive CD8 fraction, which was CD45RO-negative and positively selected for CCR7. This CDR3 is 13 amino acids long. V was trimmed by 2 bases and J by 3 bases, leaving 5 bases between them. CDR1 and CDR2 from the germline V gene are WNHNN and SYGVQD (reference sequence). The gene calls are TRBV10-1 and TRBJ1-3; D unresolved. This TCR was sampled from a man younger than 30 in good health. Sequencing was done on a sample of naive CD8+ T cells sorted from blood. CDR3 coding DNA: TGCGCCAGCAGTGAGGACCTTGGAAACACCATATATTTT. Amino acid sequence: CASSEDLGNTIYF.